This TCR beta chain derives from a study of T cell responses to AZD1222 COVID-19 vaccine. Trimming removed 0 bases from V and 7 bases from J; junction bases left unmatched: 4. The CDR3 sequence is 15 residues long. Germline CDR1 and CDR2: SGHRS and YFSETQ. Profiled with immunoSEQ multiplex PCR; TCRdb holds only in-frame clones, not every one. The table records 94,000 or so clones, 89% of them present only once. The sample here was peripheral blood, taken on day 0 of AZD1222 vaccination. This clonotype was obtained from an adult in good health. This chain connects TRBV5-1 to TRBJ2-1, with TRBD2 identical over 10 bases. The DNA for the CDR3 is TGCGCCAGCAGCTTGGTAGCGGGGGGCGGGAATGAGCAGTTCTTC. Amino acids: CASSLVAGGGNEQFF.